This paragraph covers one T cell receptor beta chain sequence. This entry comes from a study of neoadjuvant anti-PD-1 for oral cavity cancer. Time point denoted: after neoadjuvant nivolumab, at surgical resection. Data came from immunoSEQ multiplex PCR; TCRdb stores just in-frame clones and leaves some out. This sample yields approximately 42,000 clones, of which about 76% are seen a single time; 4.8% belongs to the top ten. The CDR3 consists of 15 residues. CDR1 SNHLY and CDR2 FYNNEI come from the germline V gene. V was cut by 5 bases and J by 0 bases, with 11 bases left in between. The chain is built from TRBV2 and TRBJ1-3; D not certain. The material was PBMCs, obtained after nivolumab (anti-PD-1) treatment. The receptor was derived from a person aged 40 to 85 with oral cavity squamous cell carcinoma. CDR3 DNA sequence: TGTGCCAGCAGTCCCCGACTGAGCTCTGGAAACACCATATATTTT. Protein: CASSPRLSSGNTIYF.